The clone carrying this T cell receptor beta chain was detected ten times or more. Alpha- and beta-chain coverage of first-strand cDNA came from TRAV- and TRBV-specific primers. PCR amplification of the TCRs was performed with Phusion for about 20 PCR cycles, and it relied on a constant-region primer together with a V-primer adapter. The authors amplified isolated mRNA by in vitro transcription. TCRdb ran MiXCR on the reads and lists one entry per CDR3 protein. The sample has 65,000 to 90,000 distinct CDR3 sequences; approximately 17% are singletons. Specified time point: before trial treatment. This CDR3 has 16 residues. Germline CDR1 SGHAT, CDR2 FQNNGV. V was pared by 5 bases and J by 0 bases, with 16 bases between. The source of the sample is a study of low-dose radiotherapy and immunotherapy resistance in tumors. Study context: Dosing for Cohort 2 consisted of 1 Gy per fraction every two weeks, reaching a total of 13 Gy over 26 weeks.

The material was PBMCs, obtained before treatment. The rearrangement uses TRBV11-2 and TRBJ1-1, with D hard to call. This TCR was recovered from a male donor with prostate cancer. CDR3 nucleotides: TGTGCCAGCAGCCGAGACTTGCAACTGGTGAACACTGAAGCTTTCTTT. It codes for CASSRDLQLVNTEAFF.